This entry lists 21 T cell receptor beta chains sequenced from one sample in a study of blood T cell repertoires in COVID-19. Assay used: immunoSEQ multiplex PCR; TCRdb lists only in-frame clones, some missing. Of roughly 170,000 clones listed, approximately 82% were seen once; the top ten hold 4.4%. Material for sequencing was PBMCs or T cells enriched from blood (not recorded which). All receptors come from a woman between 45 and 65 years old who had recovered from COVID-19.

The chain is built from TRBV24-1 and TRBJ2-7; D possibly corresponds to TRBD1 (7 bases). Trimming cost V 0 bases and J 7 bases, with 15 bases left between them. Germline values: CDR1 KGHDR, CDR2 SFDVKD. This CDR3 has 15 amino acids. The DNA for the CDR3 is TGTGCCACCAGTGATTTGCAGGGGGACGCGGGAGAGCAGTACGTC. Encoded protein: CATSDLQGDAGEQYV.

This clone was detected only once. The rearrangement joins TRBV21-1 to TRBJ1-6; no DNA check was done on the table's D call, TRBD1. TRBV21-1 is labeled a pseudogene. There are 16 residues in the CDR3. The CDR3: CDVRGTGLLYNSPLHF. For the CDR3, the DNA is TGTGATGTGCGGGGGACAGGGCTACTCTATAATTCACCCCTCCACTTT.

J is TRBJ2-6 and V is TRBV19; D perhaps matches TRBD2 (6 bases). V was trimmed by 5 bases and J by 1 base, leaving 12 bases between them. CDR1 and CDR2 (germline): LNHDA, SQIVND (reference sequence). This CDR3 region has 16 residues. CDR3: CASSSPRESGANVLTF. The CDR3 nucleotides are TGTGCCAGTAGTTCTCCTCGGGAGTCTGGGGCCAACGTCCTGACTTTC.

This rearrangement joins TRBV9 to TRBJ2-1; 9 nucleotides line up with TRBD1. The germline V gene encodes CDR1 SGDLS and CDR2 YYNGEE. V shed 0 bases, J shed 2 bases, and the junction held 9 bases outside the gene matches. This CDR3 is 18 amino acids long. The CDR3 loop is CASSVEEGGQGPYNEQFF. DNA for the CDR3: TGTGCCAGCAGCGTAGAGGAGGGGGGACAGGGACCCTACAATGAGCAGTTCTTC.

In its sample, this clone was seen a few times. The J gene is TRBJ1-4, the V gene TRBV5-1; no reliable D call. The germline V gene encodes CDR1 SGHRS and CDR2 YFSETQ. This CDR3 contains 16 residues. The germline V and J ends were trimmed by 2 bases and 3 bases, with 14 bases remaining between them. The CDR3: CASSLWENGANEKLFF. The CDR3 DNA reads as TGCGCCAGCAGCTTATGGGAGAACGGGGCTAATGAAAAACTGTTTTTT.

V is TRBV9 and J is TRBJ1-3; D may be TRBD1 (5 bases). The CDR3 sequence is 15 residues long. CDR1 is SGDLS, CDR2 YYNGEE, per germline. The germline V and J ends were trimmed by 4 bases and 0 bases, with 11 bases remaining between them. The CDR3 is CASSLDSASGNTIYF. In DNA, the CDR3 is TGTGCCAGCAGCCTTGACAGTGCCTCTGGAAACACCATATATTTT.

The chain links TRBV7-2 to TRBJ2-5; 9 bases agree with TRBD1. CDR3 length: 20 amino acids. From germline, CDR1 is SGHTA and CDR2 FQGNSA. J lost 4 bases, V lost 0 bases, and 18 bases had no gene match. CDR3 in amino acids: CASSLASGTGLSRERETQYF. CDR3 DNA sequence: TGTGCCAGCAGCTTAGCCTCCGGGACAGGGTTGAGTCGGGAGAGAGAGACCCAGTACTTC.

V is TRBV28 and J is TRBJ1-5, with D possibly matching TRBD1 (6 bases). The CDR3 loop spans 15 amino acids. V lost 5 bases and J lost 1, with 12 bases in between. In germline, CDR1 is MDHEN, CDR2 SYDVKM. CDR3 loop: CASSLQGGSNQPQHF. The CDR3 DNA reads as TGTGCCAGCAGTCTACAGGGAGGGAGCAATCAGCCCCAGCATTTT.

This sequence joins TRBV18 and TRBJ1-1, with 8 bases fitting TRBD1. CDR3 length equals 13 residues. The germline gives CDR1 KGHSH, CDR2 LQKENI. V lost 8 bases, J lost 1 base, and 3 bases stayed unmatched. CDR3 bases: TGTGCCAGCGCCCAGGGGGCGAACACTGAAGCTTTCTTT. As protein: CASAQGANTEAFF.

V gene TRBV6-5 combines with J gene TRBJ1-5; 7 bases line up with TRBD1. This CDR3 has 13 residues. V was clipped by 6 bases and J by 7 bases; unmatched bases: 6. From germline, CDR1 is MNHEY and CDR2 SVGAGI. The CDR3 sequence is CASRPDRAQPQHF. CDR3 nucleotides: TGTGCCAGCAGACCAGACAGGGCCCAGCCCCAGCATTTT.

The chain recombines TRBV5-4 with TRBJ2-1; D possibly corresponds to TRBD1 (6 bases). Germline lookup yields CDR1 SGHNT and CDR2 YYREEE (reference sequence). This CDR3 region has 16 residues. V lost 4 bases and J 7 bases, leaving 21 bases between the germline ends. CDR3 loop: CASSPTGQGDLNEQFF. DNA for the CDR3: TGTGCCAGCAGCCCAACAGGGCAGGGTGATTTGAATGAGCAGTTCTTC.

This clone was seen only a few times. This chain links TRBV11-2 with TRBJ1-2; no reliable D call. V gave up 3 bases and J gave up 6 bases, with 8 bases separating them. CDR3 length: 12 residues. CDR1 and CDR2 (germline): SGHAT, FQNNGV. The CDR3 loop reads CASSFGGNGYTF. The DNA for the CDR3 is TGTGCCAGCAGCTTCGGAGGGAATGGCTACACCTTC.

This clone has a single count. This sequence joins TRBV7-6 and TRBJ2-3, with D maybe TRBD2 (5 bases). Between the trimmed V and J ends, which lost 6 bases and 2 bases, there was a span of 12 bases. The CDR3 is 14 amino acids. Germline V lookup: CDR1 SGHVS, CDR2 FNYEAQ. Here the CDR3 reads CASSFDGDTDTQYF. CDR3 DNA sequence: TGTGCCAGCAGTTTTGACGGGGACACAGATACGCAGTATTTT.

This chain joins TRBV7-2 and TRBJ2-5; TRBD2 matches at 13 bases. Unmatched junction bases numbered 9, after V lost 5 bases and J lost 6 bases. Germline V gives CDR1 SGHTA, CDR2 FQGNSA. This CDR3 has 16 residues. CDR3 DNA sequence: TGTGCCAGCAGCGGGTGGACTAGCGGGAGTAGGAAGACCCAGTACTTC. Amino acid sequence: CASSGWTSGSRKTQYF.

This chain connects TRBV7-2 to TRBJ2-3; the match to TRBD2 covers 7 bases. The CDR3 has 15 residues. Germline V CDR1 and CDR2: SGHTA, FQGNSA. J gave up 5 bases and V 0 bases, and 5 bases lay outside the gene matches. CDR3 coding DNA: TGTGCCAGCAGCTTAGCGGGAGGGCCTGGAGATACGCAGTATTTT. It translates to CASSLAGGPGDTQYF.

This clone has only one observation. The J gene is TRBJ2-1, the V gene TRBV7-3; 10 bases agree with TRBD1. Germline trimming cut 5 bases from V and 4 bases from J; bases unmatched to any gene: 8. The CDR3 totals 16 residues. Germline V gives CDR1 SGHTA, CDR2 FQGTGA. CDR3 nucleotides: TGTGCCAGCAGCGATTTCGGGACAGGGGATTACAATGAGCAGTTCTTC. The encoded protein is CASSDFGTGDYNEQFF.

This chain joins TRBV7-9 and TRBJ1-4, with D possibly matching TRBD1 (5 bases). Germline CDR1 reads SEHNR; CDR2 reads FQNEAQ (reference sequence). The CDR3 runs to 15 residues. Trimming shortened V by 7 bases and J by 5 bases, and 17 bases separated the two germline ends. CDR3 in amino acids: CASNLGELENEKLFF. The CDR3 DNA is TGTGCCAGCAACCTAGGGGAACTGGAGAATGAAAAACTGTTTTTT. The full variable domain, with the rest looked up from reference TRBV7-9 and TRBJ1-4, is DTGVSQNPRHKITKRGQNVTFRCDPISEHNRLYWYRQTLGQGPEFLTYFQNEAQLEKSRLLSDRFSAERPKGSFSTLEIQRTEQGDSAMYLCASNLGELENEKLFFGSGTQLSVL.

This chain links TRBV11-2 with TRBJ2-1; 13 positions match TRBD2. The CDR3 spans 17 residues. Germline V gene data show CDR1 as SGHAT and CDR2 as FQNNGV. With 2 bases clipped from V and 6 bases from J, the junction kept 7 bases outside the gene matches. CDR3 nucleotides: TGTGCCAGCAGCTTATTCACCGGGACTAGCGGGACCAATGAGCAGTTCTTC. It translates to CASSLFTGTSGTNEQFF.

This chain connects TRBV6-2 or TRBV6-3 to TRBJ2-6; D gene unclear. Trimming stripped 4 bases from V and 1 base from J, with 2 bases between. Germline CDR1 reads MNHEY; CDR2 reads SVGEGT. The length of the CDR3 is 13 residues. The CDR3 nucleotides read TGTGCCAGCAGTTTATCTGGGGCCAACGTCCTGACTTTC. Its translation: CASSLSGANVLTF.

J is TRBJ2-3 and V is TRBV9, with D tentatively TRBD2 (6 bases). This CDR3 comprises 17 residues. V lost 1 base and J lost 2, with 17 bases in between. CDR1 and CDR2 from the germline V gene are SGDLS and YYNGEE. The CDR3 protein is CASSVRSAAGNTDTQYF. The DNA for the CDR3 is TGTGCCAGCAGCGTAAGATCGGCGGCGGGGAACACAGATACGCAGTATTTT.

The chain combines TRBV24-1 with TRBJ2-1; 7 bases map to TRBD2. Trimming cost V 4 bases and J 4 bases; bases outside gene matches: 9. The length of the CDR3 is 16 residues. CDR1 and CDR2 from the germline V gene are KGHDR and SFDVKD. The CDR3 DNA sequence: TGTGCCACCAGTGACCATACTAGCGCTACTTACAATGAGCAGTTCTTC. This translates into CATSDHTSATYNEQFF.